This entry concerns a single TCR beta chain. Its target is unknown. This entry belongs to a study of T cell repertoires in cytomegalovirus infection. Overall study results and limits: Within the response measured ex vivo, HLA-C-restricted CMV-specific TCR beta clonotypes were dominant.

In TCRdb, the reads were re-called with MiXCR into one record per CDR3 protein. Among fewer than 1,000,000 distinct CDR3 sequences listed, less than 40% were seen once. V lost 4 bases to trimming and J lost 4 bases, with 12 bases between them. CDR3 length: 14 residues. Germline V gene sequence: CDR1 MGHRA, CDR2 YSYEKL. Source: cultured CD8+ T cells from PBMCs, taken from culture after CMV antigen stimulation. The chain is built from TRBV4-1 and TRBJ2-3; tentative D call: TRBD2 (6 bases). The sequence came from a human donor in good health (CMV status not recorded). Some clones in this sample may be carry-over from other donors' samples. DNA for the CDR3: TGCGCCAGCAGCCTCAACCGGGACTCAGATACGCAGTATTTT. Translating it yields CASSLNRDSDTQYF.